This record looks at one T cell receptor (beta chain) sequence and its context. This entry is derived from a study of blood T cell repertoires in COVID-19. Study-wide background: The analysed material was cDNA or gDNA that came from T cells, B-cell-depleted T cells, or PBMCs.

Produced via immunoSEQ multiplex PCR; TCRdb's table is partial and in-frame only. The table shows about 270,000 clones, with around 83% occurring only once. Sequenced: peripheral blood. This sequence was found in a man of 80 years or more with acute or convalescent COVID-19.

This chain's CDR3 is CASSPPGQGLYEQYF. The CDR3 region has the DNA TGTGCCAGCTCACCACCGGGACAGGGTTTGTACGAGCAGTACTTC. This sequence joins TRBV18 and TRBJ2-7; 9 nucleotides align to TRBD1. Trimming removed 0 bases from V and 4 bases from J; junction bases left unmatched: 4. Germline assignment: CDR1 KGHSH and CDR2 LQKENI. The CDR3 is made up of 15 amino acids.